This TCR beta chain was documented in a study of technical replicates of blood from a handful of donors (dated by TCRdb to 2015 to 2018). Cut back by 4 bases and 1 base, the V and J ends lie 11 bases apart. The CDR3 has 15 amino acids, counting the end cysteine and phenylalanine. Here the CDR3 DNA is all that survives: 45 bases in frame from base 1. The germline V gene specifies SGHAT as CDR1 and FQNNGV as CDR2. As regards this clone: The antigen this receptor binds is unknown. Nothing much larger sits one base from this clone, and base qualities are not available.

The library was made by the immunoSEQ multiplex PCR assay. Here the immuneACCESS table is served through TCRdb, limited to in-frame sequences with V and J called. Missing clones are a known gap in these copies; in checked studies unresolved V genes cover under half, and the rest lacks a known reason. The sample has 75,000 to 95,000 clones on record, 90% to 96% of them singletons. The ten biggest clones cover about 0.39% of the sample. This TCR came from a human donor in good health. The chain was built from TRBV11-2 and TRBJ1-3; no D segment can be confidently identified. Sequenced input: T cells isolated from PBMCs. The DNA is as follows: TGTGCCAGCAGCTCTTTAGCCTTATCTGGAAACACCATATATTTT. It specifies CASSSLALSGNTIYF.